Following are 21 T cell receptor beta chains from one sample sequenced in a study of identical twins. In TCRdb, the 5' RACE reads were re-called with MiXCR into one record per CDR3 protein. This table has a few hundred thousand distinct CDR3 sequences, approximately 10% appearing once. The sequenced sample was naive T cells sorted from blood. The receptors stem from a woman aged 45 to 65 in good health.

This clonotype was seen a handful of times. The CDR3 DNA reads TGTGCCAGCAGTTTGCTGGGTGCCCCCTACGAGCAGTACTTC. This translates into CASSLLGAPYEQYF. This chain joins TRBV27 and TRBJ2-7; D unclear. Germline V gene sequence: CDR1 MNHEY, CDR2 SMNVEV (reference sequence). The CDR3 is 14 residues long. V was clipped by 3 bases and J by 2 bases, with 11 bases between them.

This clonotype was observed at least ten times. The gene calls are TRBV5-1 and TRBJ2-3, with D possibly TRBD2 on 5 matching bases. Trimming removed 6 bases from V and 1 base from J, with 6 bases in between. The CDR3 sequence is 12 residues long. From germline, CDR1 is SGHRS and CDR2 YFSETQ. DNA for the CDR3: TGCGCCAGCAATAGCGGCACAGATACGCAGTATTTT. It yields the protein CASNSGTDTQYF.

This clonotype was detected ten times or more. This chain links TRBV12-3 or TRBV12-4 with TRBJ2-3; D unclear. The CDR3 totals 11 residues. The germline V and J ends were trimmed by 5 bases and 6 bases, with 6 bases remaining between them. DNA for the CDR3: TGTGCCAGCAGTCCACAGGATACGCAGTATTTT. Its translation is CASSPQDTQYF.

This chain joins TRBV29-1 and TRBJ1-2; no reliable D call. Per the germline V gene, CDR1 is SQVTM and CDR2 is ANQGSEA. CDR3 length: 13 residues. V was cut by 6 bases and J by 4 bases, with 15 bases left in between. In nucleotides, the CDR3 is TGCAGCGTCCTCCGGGATTGGGGCTATGGCTACACCTTC. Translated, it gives CSVLRDWGYGYTF.

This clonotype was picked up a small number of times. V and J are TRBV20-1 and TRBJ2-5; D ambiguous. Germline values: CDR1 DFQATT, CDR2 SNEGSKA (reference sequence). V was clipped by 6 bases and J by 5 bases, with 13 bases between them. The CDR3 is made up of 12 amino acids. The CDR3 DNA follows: TGCAGTGCAAGTGGGCCAAGCGAGACCCAGTACTTC. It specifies CSASGPSETQYF.

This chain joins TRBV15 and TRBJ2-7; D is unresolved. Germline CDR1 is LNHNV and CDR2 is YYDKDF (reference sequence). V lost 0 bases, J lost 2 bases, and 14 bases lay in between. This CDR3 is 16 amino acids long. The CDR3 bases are TGTGCCACCAGCAGAGATCGCCCAGGTGCACCCTACGAGCAGTACGTC. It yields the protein CATSRDRPGAPYEQYV.

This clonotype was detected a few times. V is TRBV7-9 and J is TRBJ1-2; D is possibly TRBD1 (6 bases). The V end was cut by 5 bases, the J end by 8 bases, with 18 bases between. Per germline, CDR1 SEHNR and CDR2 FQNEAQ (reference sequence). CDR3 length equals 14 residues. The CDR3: CASSPAGVGWGYTF. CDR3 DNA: TGTGCCAGCAGCCCAGCAGGGGTCGGCTGGGGCTACACCTTC.

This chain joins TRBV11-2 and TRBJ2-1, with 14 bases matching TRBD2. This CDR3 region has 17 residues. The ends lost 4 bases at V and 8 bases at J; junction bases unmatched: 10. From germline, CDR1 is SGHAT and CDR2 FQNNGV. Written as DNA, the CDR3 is TGTGCCAGCAGCTCGATGGCGGGGACTAGCGGGAGCGATGAGCAGTTCTTC. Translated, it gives CASSSMAGTSGSDEQFF.

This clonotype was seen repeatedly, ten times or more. The CDR3 region is CASREVLFTTGRDTEAFF. The CDR3 DNA reads TGCGCCAGCAGAGAAGTCCTATTTACGACAGGCAGAGACACTGAAGCTTTCTTT. V is TRBV5-1 and J is TRBJ1-1, with D tentatively TRBD1 (6 bases). CDR3 length: 18 amino acids. V lost 5 bases and J 3 bases, leaving 26 bases between the germline ends. The V gene's germline CDR1 is SGHRS and CDR2 YFSETQ.

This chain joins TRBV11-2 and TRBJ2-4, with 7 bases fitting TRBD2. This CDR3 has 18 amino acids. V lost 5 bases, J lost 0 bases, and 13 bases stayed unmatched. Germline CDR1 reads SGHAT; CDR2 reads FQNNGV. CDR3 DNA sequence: TGTGCCAGCAGCCCATTAGGGAGGGTAGCGTTAGCCAAAAACATTCAGTACTTC. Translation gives CASSPLGRVALAKNIQYF.

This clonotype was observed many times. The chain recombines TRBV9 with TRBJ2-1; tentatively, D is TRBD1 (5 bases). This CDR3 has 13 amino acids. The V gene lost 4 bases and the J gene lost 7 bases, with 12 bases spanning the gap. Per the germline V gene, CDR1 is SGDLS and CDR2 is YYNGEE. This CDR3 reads CASSLTVGNEQFF. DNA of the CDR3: TGTGCCAGCAGCTTGACAGTGGGGAATGAGCAGTTCTTC.

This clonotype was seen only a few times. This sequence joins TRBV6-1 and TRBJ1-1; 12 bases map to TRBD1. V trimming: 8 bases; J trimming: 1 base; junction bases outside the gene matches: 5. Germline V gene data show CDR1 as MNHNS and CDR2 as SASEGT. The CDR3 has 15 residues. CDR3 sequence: CASWDRGLANTEAFF. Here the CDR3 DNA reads TGTGCCAGCTGGGACAGGGGGCTGGCGAACACTGAAGCTTTCTTT.

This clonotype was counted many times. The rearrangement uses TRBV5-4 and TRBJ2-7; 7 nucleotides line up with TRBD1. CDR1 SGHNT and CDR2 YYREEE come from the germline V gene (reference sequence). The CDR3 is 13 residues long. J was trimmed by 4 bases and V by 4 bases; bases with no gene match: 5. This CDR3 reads CASSRLGQYEQYV. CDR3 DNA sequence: TGTGCCAGCAGCCGTTTGGGACAGTACGAGCAGTACGTC.

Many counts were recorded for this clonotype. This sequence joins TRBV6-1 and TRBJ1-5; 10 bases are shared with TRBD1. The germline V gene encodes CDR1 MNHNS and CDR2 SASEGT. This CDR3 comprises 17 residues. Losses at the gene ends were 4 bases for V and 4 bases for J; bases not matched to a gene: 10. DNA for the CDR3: TGTGCCAGCAGTGGACAGGGGGCGTCGGATTTTAATCAGCCCCAGCATTTT. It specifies CASSGQGASDFNQPQHF.

The CDR3 sequence is CASSEEAGGTDTQYF. For the CDR3, the DNA is TGCGCCAGCAGTGAAGAAGCGGGAGGCACAGATACGCAGTATTTT. The genes are TRBV10-1 and TRBJ2-3, with 8 nucleotides matching TRBD2. J gave up 1 base and V 3 bases, and 3 bases lay outside the gene matches. The CDR3 is 15 amino acids. Germline V gene sequence: CDR1 WNHNN, CDR2 SYGVQD (reference sequence).

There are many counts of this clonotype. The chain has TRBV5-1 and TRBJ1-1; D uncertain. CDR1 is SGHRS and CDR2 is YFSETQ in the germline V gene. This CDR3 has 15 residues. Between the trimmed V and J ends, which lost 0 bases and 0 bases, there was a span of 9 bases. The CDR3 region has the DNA TGCGCCAGCAGCTTGGCGGCCGGATTGAACACTGAAGCTTTCTTT. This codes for CASSLAAGLNTEAFF.

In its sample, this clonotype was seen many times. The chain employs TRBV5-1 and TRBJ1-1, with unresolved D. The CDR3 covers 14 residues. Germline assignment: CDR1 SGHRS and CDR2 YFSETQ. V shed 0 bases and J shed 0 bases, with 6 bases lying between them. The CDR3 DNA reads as TGCGCCAGCAGCTTGGAGGGCATGAACACTGAAGCTTTCTTT. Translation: CASSLEGMNTEAFF.

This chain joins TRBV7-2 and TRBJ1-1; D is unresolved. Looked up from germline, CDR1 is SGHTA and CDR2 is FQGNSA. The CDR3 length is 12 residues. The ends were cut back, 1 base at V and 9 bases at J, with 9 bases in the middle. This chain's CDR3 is CASSLEGGQAFF. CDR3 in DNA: TGTGCCAGCAGCTTAGAGGGCGGGCAAGCTTTCTTT. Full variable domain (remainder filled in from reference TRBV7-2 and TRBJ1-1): GAGVSQSPSNKVTEKGKDVELRCDPISGHTALYWYRQSLGQGLEFLIYFQGNSAPDKSGLPSDRFSAERTGGSVSTLTIQRTQQEDSAVYLCASSLEGGQAFFGQGTRLTVV.

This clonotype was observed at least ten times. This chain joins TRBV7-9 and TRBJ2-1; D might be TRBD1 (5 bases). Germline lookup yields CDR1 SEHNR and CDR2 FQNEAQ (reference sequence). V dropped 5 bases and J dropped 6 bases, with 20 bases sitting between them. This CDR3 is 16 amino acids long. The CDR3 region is CASSQLLSIRGNEQFF. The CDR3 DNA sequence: TGTGCCAGCAGCCAACTCCTAAGTATTAGGGGCAATGAGCAGTTCTTC.

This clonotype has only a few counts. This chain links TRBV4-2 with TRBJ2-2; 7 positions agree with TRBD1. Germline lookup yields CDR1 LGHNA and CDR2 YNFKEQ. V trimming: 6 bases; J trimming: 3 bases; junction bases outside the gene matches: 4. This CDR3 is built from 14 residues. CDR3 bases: TGTGCCAGCAGTCCGCAGGGGGACACCGGGGAGCTGTTTTTT. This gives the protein CASSPQGDTGELFF.

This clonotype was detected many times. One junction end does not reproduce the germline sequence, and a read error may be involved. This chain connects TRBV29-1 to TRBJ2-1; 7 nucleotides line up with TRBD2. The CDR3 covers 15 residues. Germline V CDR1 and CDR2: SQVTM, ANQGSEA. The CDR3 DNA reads TGTAGCGCTCGGATCGGGCTAGCGGTAGGAAATGAGCAGTTCTTC. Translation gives CSARIGLAVGNEQFF.